The 19 T cell receptor beta chains in this list originate from one sample, sequenced in a study of low-dose radiotherapy and immunotherapy resistance in tumors. Time point described: after trial treatment. The treatment denotes: LDRT plus nivolumab, ipilimumab, low-dose cyclophosphamide and aspirin (RACIN trial). First-strand cDNA relied on TRAV- and TRBV-specific primers spanning alpha and beta chains. TCRs were put through approximately 20 PCR cycles of amplification with Phusion. A constant-region primer and the V-primer adapter served as the primer pair. One entry per CDR3 protein, called by TCRdb with MiXCR from the reads. The sample has 31,000 or so distinct CDR3 sequences; 45% to 55% are singletons. The sequences come from PBMCs, collected after low-dose radiotherapy plus immunotherapy. The receptors were sampled from a male donor with gallbladder cancer.

The rearrangement links TRBV7-9 to TRBJ1-5; no firm D call. The V gene's germline CDR1 is SEHNR and CDR2 FQNEAQ (reference sequence). V was cut by 4 bases and J by 5 bases, with 15 bases left in between. CDR3 length: 15 amino acids. The CDR3 sequence: CASSSLKEAHQPQHF. The CDR3 bases are TGTGCCAGCAGCTCGCTTAAGGAGGCCCATCAGCCCCAGCATTTT.

J is TRBJ2-6 and V is TRBV5-3; D call uncertain. TRBV5-3 is an ORF for which the function is uncertain. The CDR3 runs to 15 residues. V was shortened by 8 bases and J by 4 bases, with 16 bases between the two germline ends. The CDR3 loop is CASSHITVGANVLTF. The CDR3 coding sequence is TGTGCCAGCAGCCACATTACAGTAGGGGCCAACGTCCTGACTTTC.

This clonotype was found a few times. The rearrangement joins TRBV28 to TRBJ2-7; 7 bases are shared with TRBD1. The CDR3 has 15 amino acids. Trimming removed 3 bases from V and 4 bases from J; junction bases left unmatched: 9. CDR1 is MDHEN, CDR2 SYDVKM, per germline. CDR3 region: CASSFDPGTAYEQYF. The CDR3 DNA reads TGTGCCAGCAGTTTTGACCCCGGGACAGCGTACGAGCAGTACTTC.

This chain links TRBV11-2 with TRBJ2-5; D is perhaps TRBD2 (6 bases). The V and J ends lost 0 bases and 9 bases respectively, with 11 bases between them. Germline assignment: CDR1 SGHAT and CDR2 FQNNGV. This CDR3 spans 13 amino acids. CDR3 in amino acids: CASSLDYGEAQYF. In nucleotides, the CDR3 is TGTGCCAGCAGCTTAGATTACGGGGAGGCCCAGTACTTC.

The chain recombines TRBV5-1 with TRBJ2-3; 11 bases map to TRBD2. The V segment lost 7 bases and the J segment 6 bases; nucleotides outside the gene matches: 7. This CDR3 region has 14 residues. Germline values: CDR1 SGHRS, CDR2 YFSETQ. CDR3 protein: CASSTSGSLDTQYF. Here the CDR3 DNA reads TGCGCCAGCTCAACTAGCGGGAGTTTGGATACGCAGTATTTT.

This clonotype was counted at least ten times. The chain links TRBV27 to TRBJ1-5; 7 bases map to TRBD1. From germline, CDR1 is MNHEY and CDR2 SMNVEV (reference sequence). The CDR3 extends over 15 amino acids. J was trimmed by 7 bases and V by 5 bases; bases with no gene match: 11. The CDR3 sequence is CASSQTGVPNQPQHF. The DNA for the CDR3 is TGTGCCAGCAGTCAAACAGGGGTTCCCAACCAGCCCCAGCATTTT.

The chain uses TRBV6-2 or TRBV6-3 and TRBJ2-2; the match to TRBD2 covers 12 bases. The germline gives CDR1 MNHEY, CDR2 SVGEGT. Germline trimming cut 6 bases from V and 6 bases from J; bases unmatched to any gene: 5. CDR3 size: 15 residues. The CDR3 DNA sequence: TGTGCCAGCAGCACCCTAGCGGGAGGGTCCGGGGAGCTGTTTTTT. Amino acid sequence: CASSTLAGGSGELFF.

The sample holds many counts of this clonotype. This chain links TRBV5-1 with TRBJ2-5, with 10 bases aligning to TRBD2. The CDR3 spans 18 residues. CDR1 and CDR2 (germline): SGHRS, YFSETQ. V was pared by 0 bases and J by 5 bases, with 13 bases of the junction left unmatched. The DNA for the CDR3 is TGCGCCAGCAGCTTGGTTGGTTCAGCGGGAGGGCTCGTGGAGACCCAGTACTTC. This translates into CASSLVGSAGGLVETQYF. Full variable domain (outside the CDR3, taken from reference TRBV5-1 and TRBJ2-5): KAGVTQTPRYLIKTRGQQVTLSCSPISGHRSVSWYQQTPGQGLQFLFEYFSETQRNKGNFPGRFSGRQFSNSRSEMNVSTLELGDSALYLCASSLVGSAGGLVETQYFGPGTRLLVL.

This clonotype was counted many times. This chain joins TRBV7-9 and TRBJ2-7; D gene ambiguous. V lost 5 bases to trimming and J lost 5 bases, with 16 bases between them. The CDR3 has 14 amino acids. The germline V gene has CDR1 SEHNR and CDR2 FQNEAQ (reference sequence). The DNA for the CDR3 is TGTGCCAGCAGCCCTAAGCTCATAGTGGACGAGCAGTACTTC. Protein sequence: CASSPKLIVDEQYF. The whole variable domain, filled in from reference TRBV7-9 and TRBJ2-7, reads DTGVSQNPRHKITKRGQNVTFRCDPISEHNRLYWYRQTLGQGPEFLTYFQNEAQLEKSRLLSDRFSAERPKGSFSTLEIQRTEQGDSAMYLCASSPKLIVDEQYFGPGTRLTVT.

The rearrangement links TRBV5-4 to TRBJ2-1, with D hard to call. This CDR3 is 15 amino acids long. Germline CDR1 SGHNT, CDR2 YYREEE (reference sequence). Trimming took off 2 bases at V and 5 bases at J, with 14 bases between the two ends. CDR3 residues: CASSLKAHSNNEQFF. The CDR3 DNA is TGTGCCAGCAGCTTAAAAGCACATTCTAACAATGAGCAGTTCTTC.

Worth noting for this clonotype: The DNA is omitted, as the CDR3 cannot be located on it reliably, and the CDR3 follows TCRdb's listing. This rearrangement joins TRBV29-1 to TRBJ2-2; TRBD1, the table's D call, was not compared with the DNA. The CDR3 spans 16 residues, counting both ends. Germline V CDR1 and CDR2: SQVTM, ANQGSEA. CDR3 region: CSVEEGATGELFFFFF.

The rearrangement joins TRBV3-1 to TRBJ1-5; D remains unclear. The CDR3 has 15 residues. Germline CDR1 reads LGHDT; CDR2 reads YNNKEL (reference sequence). Deletions cut 0 bases from V and 4 bases from J, with 10 bases between. This chain's CDR3 is CASSQDSRANQPQHF. The DNA of the CDR3 is TGTGCCAGCAGCCAAGATTCCCGGGCTAATCAGCCCCAGCATTTT.

This clonotype was seen ten or more times. This likely reflects a read error, since a far larger clone is one base away. This chain uses TRBV6-8 with TRBJ2-7; 7 bases line up with TRBD2. From germline, CDR1 is MNHGY and CDR2 SAAAGT. This CDR3 has 14 amino acids. Germline trimming cut 0 bases from V and 7 bases from J; bases unmatched to any gene: 6. The CDR3 DNA follows: TGTGCCAGCAGTTACTCGGGGGGGGACTTAGAGCAGTACTTC. It translates to CASSYSGGDLEQYF.

This rearrangement joins TRBV28 to TRBJ2-7; D is unclear. The CDR3 sequence is 12 residues long. Germline V gives CDR1 MDHEN, CDR2 SYDVKM. V lost 6 bases and J lost 4, with 10 bases in between. CDR3 nucleotides: TGTGCCAGCAGCCTGTCAGATTACGAGCAGTACTTC. Residues: CASSLSDYEQYF.

Ten or more counts support this clonotype. The gene calls are TRBV5-4 and TRBJ2-7; 9 bases are shared with TRBD2. Germline-derived CDR1 and CDR2 are SGHNT and YYREEE (reference sequence). V lost 4 bases, J lost 6 bases, and 8 bases stayed unmatched. The CDR3 sequence is 14 residues long. The CDR3 DNA follows: TGTGCCAGCAGCGCCGAGCGGGGGGTGGGCGAGCAGTACTTC. It is translated as CASSAERGVGEQYF.

This sequence joins TRBV6-6 and TRBJ1-1; D is possibly TRBD1 (5 bases). This CDR3 is built from 14 residues. Trimming shortened V by 0 bases and J by 2 bases, and 7 bases separated the two germline ends. Germline V CDR1 and CDR2: MNHNY, SVGAGI (reference sequence). The CDR3 DNA is TGTGCCAGCAGTTACTCACAGGCCAACACTGAAGCTTTCTTT. Protein product: CASSYSQANTEAFF.

By its share, this clonotype is medium-sized. The chain recombines TRBV3-1 with TRBJ2-1; 7 bases are shared with TRBD1. With V trimmed by 4 bases and J by 6 bases, 6 bases remained unmatched. Germline V CDR1 and CDR2: LGHDT, YNNKEL (reference sequence). This CDR3 spans 14 amino acids. The CDR3 DNA sequence: TGTGCCAGCAGCCGAGGACAGGTCGCCAATGAGCAGTTCTTC. Translating gives CASSRGQVANEQFF.

There are many counts of this clonotype. This sequence joins TRBV20-1 and TRBJ2-7; TRBD2 aligns across 10 bases. Trimming cost V 3 bases and J 5 bases; bases outside gene matches: 7. Germline V gene data show CDR1 as DFQATT and CDR2 as SNEGSKA (reference sequence). CDR3 length equals 14 residues. CDR3 residues: CSARNSGRINEQYF. The CDR3 region has the DNA TGCAGTGCTAGGAATAGCGGGAGGATCAACGAGCAGTACTTC.

This clonotype was seen ten or more times. V and J are TRBV3-1 and TRBJ1-1; weak D call: TRBD1 (5 bases). This CDR3 comprises 14 residues. Between the trimmed V and J ends, which lost 5 bases and 5 bases, there was a span of 15 bases. Germline assignment: CDR1 LGHDT and CDR2 YNNKEL (reference sequence). CDR3 in DNA: TGTGCCAGCAGCGCGGGGCGGGGGGGAACTGAAGCTTTCTTT. Translated, it gives CASSAGRGGTEAFF.